Listed here is a single T cell receptor beta chain. Antigen specificity is unknown. This record comes from a study of T cell responses to AZD1222 COVID-19 vaccine. Study-level results: Only 5 to 7 AZD1222 recipients were seropositive at baseline.

TCRdb keeps only in-frame clones here, not all; method: immunoSEQ multiplex PCR. The table includes approximately 180,000 clones, about nine tenths detected once. Germline V gives CDR1 SGHTA, CDR2 FQGNSA. The length of the CDR3 is 16 residues. Between the trimmed V and J ends, which lost 4 bases and 11 bases, there was a span of 21 bases. This sequence was found in an adult who received the MenACWY meningococcal vaccine as a control. The chain recombines TRBV7-2 with TRBJ1-6; tentatively, D is TRBD1 (5 bases). The sample was peripheral blood, taken 28 days after the second dose of the MenACWY control vaccine. Here the CDR3 reads CASSSLSGGGTTPLHF. CDR3 bases: TGTGCCAGCAGCTCCCTCTCCGGGGGAGGAACTACACCCCTCCACTTT. Filled out from reference TRBV7-2 and TRBJ1-6, the complete variable domain reads GAGVSQSPSNKVTEKGKDVELRCDPISGHTALYWYRQSLGQGLEFLIYFQGNSAPDKSGLPSDRFSAERTGGSVSTLTIQRTQQEDSAVYLCASSSLSGGGTTPLHFGNGTRLTVT.